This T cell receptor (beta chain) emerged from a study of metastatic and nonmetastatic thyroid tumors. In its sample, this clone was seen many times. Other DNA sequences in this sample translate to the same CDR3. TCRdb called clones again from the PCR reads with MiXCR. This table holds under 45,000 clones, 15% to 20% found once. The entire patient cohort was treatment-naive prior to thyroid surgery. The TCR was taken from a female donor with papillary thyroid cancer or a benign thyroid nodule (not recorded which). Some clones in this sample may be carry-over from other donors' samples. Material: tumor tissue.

The DNA of the CDR3 is TGCAGTGCTAGCGGGACTAGCGGGGGGGCCGGCTACGAGCAGTACTTC. Protein: CSASGTSGGAGYEQYF. The J gene is TRBJ2-7, the V gene TRBV20-1; 16 positions match TRBD2. The CDR3 runs 16 residues. Germline values: CDR1 DFQATT, CDR2 SNEGSKA (reference sequence). Trimming took 3 bases from V and 3 from J; bases not matched to a gene: 5.